The entry below describes one T cell receptor (beta chain). The data stem from a study of blood T cells in healthy people across ages. Using a J-beta primer mix together with a sample-barcoded 5' primer, a second PCR was run for about 6 to 11 cycles. TCRdb called the 5' RACE reads again in MiXCR, with one record for every CDR3 protein. This sample has under 1,000,000 distinct CDR3 sequences; around half occur once, and the top ten carry over 15%. The material sequenced was blood. The source is an elderly man in good health.

The CDR3 reads CASSLAWPVYEQYF. The CDR3 DNA follows: TGTGCCAGCAGCTTAGCTTGGCCAGTCTACGAGCAGTACTTC. The chain recombines TRBV7-8 with TRBJ2-7, with no clear D. Germline V lookup: CDR1 SGHVS, CDR2 FQNEAQ. This CDR3 comprises 14 residues. With 0 bases removed from V and 3 bases from J, the gap between germline ends came to 9 bases.